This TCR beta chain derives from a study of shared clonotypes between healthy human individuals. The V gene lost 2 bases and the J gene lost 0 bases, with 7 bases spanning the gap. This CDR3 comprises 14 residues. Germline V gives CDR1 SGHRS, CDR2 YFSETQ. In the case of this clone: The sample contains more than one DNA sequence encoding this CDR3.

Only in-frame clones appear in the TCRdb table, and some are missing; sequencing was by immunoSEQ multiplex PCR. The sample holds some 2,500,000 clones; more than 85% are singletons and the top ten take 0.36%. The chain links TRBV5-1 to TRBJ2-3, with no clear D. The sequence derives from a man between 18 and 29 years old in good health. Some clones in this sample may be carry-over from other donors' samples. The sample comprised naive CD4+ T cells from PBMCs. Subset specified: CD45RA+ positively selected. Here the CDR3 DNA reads TGCGCCAGCAGCTTTGTGGGCAGCACAGATACGCAGTATTTT. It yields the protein CASSFVGSTDTQYF.